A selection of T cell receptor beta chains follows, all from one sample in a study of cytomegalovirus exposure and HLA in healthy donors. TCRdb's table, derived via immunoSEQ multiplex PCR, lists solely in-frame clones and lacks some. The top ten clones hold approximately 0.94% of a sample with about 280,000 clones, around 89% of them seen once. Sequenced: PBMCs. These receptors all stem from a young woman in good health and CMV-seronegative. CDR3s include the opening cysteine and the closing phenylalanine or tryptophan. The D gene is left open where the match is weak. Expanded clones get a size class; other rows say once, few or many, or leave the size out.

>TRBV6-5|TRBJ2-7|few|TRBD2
CASSLTSGSYEQYF
TGTGCCAGCAGTCTGACTAGCGGGAGCTACGAGCAGTACTTC
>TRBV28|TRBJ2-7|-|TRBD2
CASSSPTSGGPYEQYF
TGTGCCAGCAGTTCCCCGACTAGCGGGGGTCCCTACGAGCAGTACTTC
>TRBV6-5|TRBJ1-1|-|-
CASSYTEGAEAFF
TGTGCCAGCAGTTACACCGAGGGCGCTGAAGCTTTCTTT
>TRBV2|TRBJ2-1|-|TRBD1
CASNGQGVIGNEQFF
TGTGCCAGCAACGGACAGGGCGTGATAGGAAATGAGCAGTTCTTC
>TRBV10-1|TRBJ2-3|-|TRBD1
CASSATGRESDTQYF
TGCGCCAGCAGTGCGACAGGGAGAGAGTCAGATACGCAGTATTTT
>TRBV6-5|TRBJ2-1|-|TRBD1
CASSYRGTGKQFF
TGTGCCAGCAGTTACCGCGGGACAGGGAAGCAGTTCTTC
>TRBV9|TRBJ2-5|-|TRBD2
CASSAEGLGPSQYF
TGTGCCAGCAGCGCTGAGGGACTAGGCCCCTCCCAGTACTTC
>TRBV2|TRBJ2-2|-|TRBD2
CASSVSLLAGVTGELFF
TGTGCCAGCAGTGTATCCCTACTAGCGGGAGTCACCGGGGAGCTGTTTTTT
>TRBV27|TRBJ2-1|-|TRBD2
CASTGVAGVHEQFF
TGTGCCAGCACCGGAGTAGCGGGAGTTCATGAGCAGTTCTTC
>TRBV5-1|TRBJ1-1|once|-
CASSFWGMTETMNTEAFF
TGCGCCAGCAGCTTTTGGGGAATGACAGAGACCATGAACACTGAAGCTTTCTTT
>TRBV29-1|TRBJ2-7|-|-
CSAGVTSGNEQYF
TGCAGCGCCGGGGTGACATCGGGGAACGAGCAGTACTTC
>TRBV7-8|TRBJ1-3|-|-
CASSLGAGRSGNTIYF
TGTGCCAGCAGCTTAGGGGCAGGGCGTAGTGGAAACACCATATATTTT
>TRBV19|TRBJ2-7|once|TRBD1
CASSIGMGQGIYEQYF
TGTGCCAGTAGTATTGGGATGGGACAGGGGATCTACGAGCAGTACTTC
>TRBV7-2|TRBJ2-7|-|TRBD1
CASSRDRGYEQYF
TGTGCCAGCAGCCGGGACAGGGGGTACGAGCAGTACTTC